This T cell receptor beta chain was profiled in a study of blood T cells in healthy people across ages. With a J-beta primer mix and a sample-barcoded 5' primer, a second PCR ran about 7 to 12 cycles. There were at least 3 million CDR3-containing paired-end reads obtained from each sample. TCRdb passed the 5' RACE reads through MiXCR, listing each CDR3 protein once. The sample comprises about 1 million distinct CDR3 sequences, around 43% of which are singletons, and approximately 17% rests with the top ten. This clonotype was detected a few times. No antigen is known for it. A junction end diverges from the germline sequence, so it may reflect a read error. This CDR3 is built from 16 residues. Germline CDR1 SQVTM, CDR2 ANQGSEA. Overall study results and limits: Per million T cells, TCR beta diversity dropped roughly linearly as age increased.

Each of the donors had roughly 9.4 milliliters of peripheral blood drawn into EDTA-treated Vacutainer tubes. Whenever a sample was processed, at least 7 million PBMCs were isolated. The clonotype was recovered from an older woman in good health. This rearrangement joins TRBV29-1 to TRBJ2-1; TRBD2 matches at 9 bases. The source material was blood. The CDR3 sequence is CSVAPAPGTSYHEQFF. The CDR3 region has the DNA TGCAGCGTTGCCCCCGCCCCCGGGACTAGCTACCATGAGCAGTTCTTC.